This T cell receptor (beta chain) was captured in a study of blood T cell repertoires in COVID-19. Study summary: The samples span acute and convalescent COVID-19 from the United States, Italy and Spain. Sample material is recorded as cDNA or gDNA derived from T cells, B-cell-depleted T cells, or PBMCs.

As processed by the authors: Researchers report that nucleated cell counts were estimated from reference gene primer amplification. Some clones are missing from TCRdb's copy, which holds only in-frame ones; the method was immunoSEQ multiplex PCR. From that table come the V and J calls and clone size; the DNA was used to work out D and trimming. This sample has around 250,000 clones, with under 90% found just once. The germline V gene has CDR1 LNHDA and CDR2 SQIVND (reference sequence). The CDR3 has 14 residues. V gave up 4 bases and J gave up 2 bases; unmatched junction bases: 5. Sequenced input: peripheral blood. This TCR was sampled from a human donor in a cohort sampled during active COVID-19. This rearrangement joins TRBV19 to TRBJ2-7; 7 bases match TRBD1. CDR3 coding DNA: TGTGCCAGTAGTAACCGGGACAGAGCCTACGAGCAGTACTTC. Translated: CASSNRDRAYEQYF.